The 26 T cell receptor beta chains in this list originate from one sample, sequenced in a study of OX40 agonist ivuxolimab in advanced cancers. Assay: immunoSEQ multiplex PCR; the TCRdb copy retains only in-frame clones and omits some. The sample has more than 25,000 clones, around 85% seen once. The source material was CD4+ or CD8+ T cells sorted from blood, sampled in a trial of the OX40 agonist ivuxolimab. The receptors were gathered from an adult with an advanced solid tumor such as melanoma, head and neck, liver or kidney cancer.

This rearrangement joins TRBV6-1 to TRBJ1-5; D is unclear. The CDR3 has 16 amino acids. The V gene lost 2 bases and the J gene lost 3 bases, with 14 bases spanning the gap. Germline values: CDR1 MNHNS, CDR2 SASEGT. The CDR3 spells CASSESGVGFNQPQHF. DNA for the CDR3: TGTGCCAGCAGTGAATCCGGGGTGGGATTCAATCAGCCCCAGCATTTT.

This clone was observed a single time. The V gene is TRBV7-6, the J gene TRBJ2-5; perhaps TRBD1 as D (5 bases). CDR1 SGHVS and CDR2 FNYEAQ come from the germline V gene. The CDR3 length is 16 residues. Between the trimmed V and J ends, which lost 2 bases and 1 base, there was a span of 14 bases. As DNA, the CDR3 is TGTGCCAGCAGCTTAATGCCTGGACACCTCCAAGAGACCCAGTACTTC. Protein sequence: CASSLMPGHLQETQYF.

The V and J genes are TRBV6-6 and TRBJ2-1; D may be TRBD1 or TRBD2 (6 bases each). The germline V gene has CDR1 MNHNY and CDR2 SVGAGI (reference sequence). The CDR3 is made up of 15 amino acids. With 7 bases removed from V and 9 bases from J, the gap between germline ends came to 22 bases. The chain's CDR3 is CASTLSGAGLGEQFF. CDR3 nucleotides: TGTGCCAGCACCCTCTCGGGGGCAGGGCTAGGTGAGCAGTTCTTC.

The rearrangement links TRBV27 to TRBJ1-2; D is unresolved. The CDR3 has 14 amino acids. The germline CDR1 and CDR2 sequences are MNHEY and SMNVEV (reference sequence). V lost 0 bases and J lost 4, with 9 bases in between. CDR3 in DNA: TGTGCCAGCAGTTTATCACTCCGGCTCTATGGCTACACCTTC. It yields the protein CASSLSLRLYGYTF.

The chain combines TRBV5-5 with TRBJ2-7; D gene unclear. The CDR3 loop spans 13 amino acids. Deletions cut 0 bases from V and 4 bases from J, with 8 bases between. CDR1 and CDR2 from the germline V gene are SGHKS and YYEKEE (reference sequence). CDR3 loop: CASSLVPDYEQYF. The CDR3 DNA follows: TGTGCCAGCAGCTTGGTGCCGGATTACGAGCAGTACTTC.

CDR3 nucleotides: TGTGCCAGCAGCACCCCCAGGCGGGAGGACACAGATACGCAGTATTTT. Translating gives CASSTPRREDTDTQYF. The rearrangement links TRBV21-1 to TRBJ2-3; no check of the table's D call, TRBD2, against the DNA was made. TRBV21-1 is listed as a pseudogene. This CDR3 region has 16 residues.

This rearrangement joins TRBV9 to TRBJ1-2; 7 bases align to TRBD1. Germline CDR1 reads SGDLS; CDR2 reads YYNGEE. J lost 5 bases, V lost 5 bases, and 9 bases had no gene match. This CDR3 comprises 14 residues. CDR3 residues: CASRHTGTAYGYTF. CDR3 DNA: TGTGCCAGCAGACACACCGGGACAGCATATGGCTACACCTTC.

This clone was detected only once. The V and J genes are TRBV9 and TRBJ2-5; D gene unclear. CDR3 length equals 13 residues. Germline V gene lookup returns CDR1 SGDLS and CDR2 YYNGEE. Trimming stripped 4 bases from V and 1 base from J, with 8 bases between. The CDR3 spells CASSSQLQETQYF. DNA of the CDR3: TGTGCCAGCAGCTCCCAACTCCAAGAGACCCAGTACTTC.

The chain employs TRBV7-9 and TRBJ1-1; no clear D. The V end was cut by 5 bases, the J end by 6 bases, with 16 bases between. Germline-derived CDR1 and CDR2 are SEHNR and FQNEAQ (reference sequence). The CDR3 consists of 14 residues. The CDR3 nucleotides read TGTGCCAGCAGCCCACCAGAAAAGGACGCTGAAGCTTTCTTT. Residues: CASSPPEKDAEAFF.

The rearrangement joins TRBV28 to TRBJ2-7; 9 bases are a match to TRBD2. V was clipped by 2 bases and J by 1 base; unmatched bases: 9. Germline V gene lookup returns CDR1 MDHEN and CDR2 SYDVKM. The CDR3 totals 17 residues. The CDR3 is CASSLALAGLKSYEQYF. The DNA for the CDR3 is TGTGCCAGCAGTTTAGCTCTAGCGGGGCTTAAATCCTACGAGCAGTACTTC.

The table lists this clone with a few counts. The chain is built from TRBV6-5 and TRBJ2-1, with 9 bases that match TRBD2. CDR3 length: 16 amino acids. J gave up 1 base and V 0 bases, and 1 base lay outside the gene matches. CDR1 MNHEY and CDR2 SVGAGI come from the germline V gene. The CDR3 coding sequence is TGTGCCAGCAGTTACTCGGCGGGGGGGTCCTACAATGAGCAGTTCTTC. Translating it yields CASSYSAGGSYNEQFF.

The chain links TRBV15 to TRBJ2-2; D is unresolved. The CDR3 consists of 14 residues. Germline CDR1 is LNHNV and CDR2 is YYDKDF (reference sequence). Trimming removed 0 bases at V and 11 bases at J, with 13 bases between. The CDR3 nucleotides are TGTGCCACCAGCAGAGATGGTGAGCCGAGAGAGCTGTTTTTT. Its protein is CATSRDGEPRELFF.

This clone was recorded many times. The chain joins TRBV11-2 to TRBJ1-2, with TRBD1 as a possible D gene (6 bases). Germline V gene sequence: CDR1 SGHAT, CDR2 FQNNGV. V lost 5 bases and J lost 4, with 14 bases in between. This CDR3 has 14 amino acids. The chain's CDR3 is CASSPTGQTYGYTF. The CDR3 DNA sequence: TGTGCCAGCAGCCCCACCGGACAGACCTATGGCTACACCTTC.

The chain uses TRBV7-4 and TRBJ1-2; 8 bases line up with TRBD1. With 5 bases clipped from V and 7 bases from J, the junction kept 12 bases outside the gene matches. This CDR3 region has 15 residues. The germline gives CDR1 SGHVT, CDR2 SQSDAQ. The CDR3 DNA reads TGTGCCAGCAGCCTACTTTCGGACAGGGTTTTTGGCTACACCTTC. It is translated as CASSLLSDRVFGYTF.

This rearrangement joins TRBV4-1 to TRBJ2-7; 11 bases map to TRBD1. The junction had 6 bases not matched to a gene; V was cut back by 2 bases and J by 3 bases. The CDR3 extends over 16 amino acids. CDR1 and CDR2 (germline): MGHRA, YSYEKL. The CDR3 DNA follows: TGCGCCAGCAGCCAACACGGACAGGGGGCTTACTACGAGCAGTACTTC. Its protein product is CASSQHGQGAYYEQYF.

V and J are TRBV7-9 and TRBJ1-5, with D possibly TRBD1 on 6 matching bases. Trimming took off 5 bases at V and 4 bases at J, with 12 bases between the two ends. CDR1 and CDR2 (germline): SEHNR, FQNEAQ (reference sequence). There are 14 residues in the CDR3. In nucleotides, the CDR3 is TGTGCCAGCAGCCTAGTAGGGGGGAATCAGCCCCAGCATTTT. As protein: CASSLVGGNQPQHF.

The gene calls are TRBV5-6 and TRBJ1-2; the match to TRBD1 covers 9 bases. The germline CDR1 and CDR2 sequences are SGHDT and YYEEEE. There are 13 residues in the CDR3. V dropped 4 bases and J dropped 8; count of bases not matched to a gene: 6. The CDR3 reads CASSIGTGYGYTF. CDR3 nucleotide sequence: TGTGCCAGCAGCATCGGGACAGGGTACGGCTACACCTTC.

The chain employs TRBV2 and TRBJ2-3; D is unresolved. The CDR3 has 13 amino acids. The V gene lost 8 bases and the J gene lost 5 bases, with 14 bases spanning the gap. Germline-derived CDR1 and CDR2 are SNHLY and FYNNEI. CDR3 region: CASRSLWEDTQYF. The DNA for the CDR3 is TGTGCCAGCCGCAGCCTTTGGGAAGATACGCAGTATTTT.

This chain connects TRBV28 to TRBJ1-1, with D possibly TRBD1 on 5 matching bases. CDR3 length equals 14 residues. Per germline, CDR1 MDHEN and CDR2 SYDVKM. Trimming removed 3 bases at V and 4 bases at J, with 12 bases between. The CDR3 DNA follows: TGTGCCAGCAGTTTGGTGGGGGGGGTCACTGAAGCTTTCTTT. It codes for CASSLVGGVTEAFF.

J is TRBJ1-5 and V is TRBV19; D not resolved. Trimming stripped 2 bases from V and 0 bases from J, with 8 bases between. Germline CDR1 reads LNHDA; CDR2 reads SQIVND (reference sequence). This CDR3 spans 15 amino acids. The CDR3 reads CASSIIQVSNQPQHF. DNA of the CDR3: TGTGCCAGTAGTATAATCCAGGTTAGCAATCAGCCCCAGCATTTT.

This clone came up a few times. The rearrangement joins TRBV7-2 to TRBJ2-7; TRBD1 or TRBD2 may be the D gene (6 bases each). The CDR3 length is 13 residues. V lost 3 bases and J 5 bases, leaving 11 bases between the germline ends. Germline CDR1 is SGHTA and CDR2 is FQGNSA. CDR3 sequence reads: CASSLMGGNEQYF. As DNA, the CDR3 is TGTGCCAGCAGCTTGATGGGGGGCAACGAGCAGTACTTC.

This clone appeared a single time. The chain links TRBV28 to TRBJ2-5; D call uncertain. V lost 2 bases to trimming and J lost 5 bases, with 6 bases between them. From germline, CDR1 is MDHEN and CDR2 SYDVKM. The CDR3 extends over 12 amino acids. CDR3 in amino acids: CASSLPGETQYF. The CDR3 DNA is TGTGCCAGCAGTTTACCCGGGGAGACCCAGTACTTC.

This clone occurred a few times. This sequence joins TRBV2 and TRBJ2-5; TRBD2 agrees at 8 bases. Germline trimming cut 6 bases from V and 2 bases from J; bases unmatched to any gene: 5. Per the germline V gene, CDR1 is SNHLY and CDR2 is FYNNEI. The CDR3 is made up of 14 amino acids. CDR3 region: CASSLAGAQETQYF. As DNA, the CDR3 is TGTGCCAGCAGCCTAGCGGGCGCTCAAGAGACCCAGTACTTC.

The chain joins TRBV5-1 to TRBJ2-1, with D possibly matching TRBD2 (7 bases). The germline V gene encodes CDR1 SGHRS and CDR2 YFSETQ. CDR3 length: 15 residues. Deletions cut 1 base from V and 4 bases from J, with 12 bases between. The CDR3 loop reads CASSLTGGSYNEQFF. The CDR3 nucleotides read TGCGCCAGCAGCTTGACGGGGGGCAGTTACAATGAGCAGTTCTTC.

The DNA for the CDR3 is TGTGCCAGCAGCCCAGGACCACCCTACGAGCAGTACTTC. Translation: CASSPGPPYEQYF. The V and J genes are TRBV27 and TRBJ2-5, with no clear D. The end of the DNA aligns better with TRBJ2-7, so the J call may be wrong. CDR1 MNHEY and CDR2 SMNVEV come from the germline V gene (reference sequence). The CDR3 is 13 residues long.

The genes are TRBV7-2 and TRBJ2-3; no clear D. Germline V CDR1 and CDR2: SGHTA, FQGNSA. CDR3 size: 12 residues. The V end was cut by 2 bases, the J end by 8 bases, with 8 bases between. The chain's CDR3 is CASSLPWGTQYF. CDR3 bases: TGTGCCAGCAGCTTACCCTGGGGTACGCAGTATTTT.